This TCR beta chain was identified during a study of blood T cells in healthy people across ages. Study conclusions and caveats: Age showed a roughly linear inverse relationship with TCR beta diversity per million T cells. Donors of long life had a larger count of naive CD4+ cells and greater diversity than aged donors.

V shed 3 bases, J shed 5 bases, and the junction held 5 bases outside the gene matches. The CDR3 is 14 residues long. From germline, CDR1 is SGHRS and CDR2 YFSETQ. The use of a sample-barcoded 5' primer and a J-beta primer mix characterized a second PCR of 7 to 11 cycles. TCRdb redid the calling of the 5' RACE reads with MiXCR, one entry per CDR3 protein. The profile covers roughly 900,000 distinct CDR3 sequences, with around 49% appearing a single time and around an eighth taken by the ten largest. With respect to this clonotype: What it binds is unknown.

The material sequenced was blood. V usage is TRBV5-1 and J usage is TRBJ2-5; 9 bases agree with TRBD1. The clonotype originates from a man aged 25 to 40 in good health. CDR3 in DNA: TGCGCCAGCAGCTATAACAGGGGGCGTGAGACCCAGTACTTC. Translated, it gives CASSYNRGRETQYF.